This section outlines one T cell receptor (beta chain) sequence together with its context. There is no known antigen for this receptor. The sample holds no much larger clone one base away, and base qualities are not on file. V and J are truncated by 5 bases and 0 bases respectively, leaving an intervening sequence of 14 bases. The germline V gene (reference sequence) supplies CDR1 DFQATT and CDR2 SNEGSKA. The CDR3 spans 15 residues, from the cysteine through the phenylalanine. CDR3 DNA only is kept here, 45 bases in frame from base 1. Two rounds of multiplex PCR were used to amplify the TCR beta CDR3 region from genomic DNA. The first PCR round used primers specific to each TRBV and TRBJ gene, with sequences filed in Chinese patent CN105087789A. The second PCR round used universal primers. The Roche High Pure PCR Template Preparation Kit was used to extract genomic DNA from the frozen PBMCs. Libraries were sequenced paired-end with 151 bp reads on an Illumina HiSeq 3000. The study's own analysis went as follows. CutAdapt was used to remove raw reads lacking the multiplex PCR primer sequences. PEAR was used to merge high-quality paired reads into contigs. By aligning each contig to reference sequences, MiXCR assigned the TRB V, D and J gene segments to that contig. To remove sequencing errors, CDR3 sequences were clustered according to base quality and sequence similarity. Diversity was measured as Shannon entropy normalized by the natural log of productive TCR sequence number. One minus Shannon entropy divided by the natural log of the number of unique clonotypes was used as the definition of clonality. Progression-free survival cut-offs for repertoire metrics were chosen using the Youden index of ROC curves, with analyses run in R 3.5.3. In-frame beta chains were kept once TCRdb had trimmed the public reads at Q25 with fastp and called clones with MiXCR. Rows are combined by CDR3 protein, so each entry shows the most common genes and DNA. These V and J calls originate from TCRdb's pipeline instead of the authors' own analysis. This sample holds fewer than 40,000 distinct CDR3 sequences; 25% to 35% were observed only once. The ten largest account for 25% to 35% of the sample.

This specimen comes from a study of prognosis after radiotherapy for stage I lung cancer (dated by TCRdb to about 2021). Looking at the study overall: Fewer than 20 stage I NSCLC patients were enrolled in Nanjing, China, between early 2018 and early 2019. Roughly 12 patients had adenocarcinoma and seven had squamous cell carcinoma as the tumor histology. All patients were considered medically inoperable, owing to comorbidities in 11 to 12 and refusal of surgery in over 5. SBRT was not combined with any concurrent therapy in any patient. SBRT was delivered in 3 to 5 fractions with a biologically effective dose of at least 100 Gy, and image-guided IMRT or VMAT was used for delivery. After SBRT, distant metastases developed in about 20% of the 19 patients at a median of approximately 7 months, while the remaining 15 patients had no significant progression. Ages in the cohort of about a dozen men and five to seven women ranged from roughly 53 to 84 years, with a median of 74. Of the enrolled patients, some 14 had newly diagnosed primary stage I lung tumors, while roughly five had oligometastatic NSCLC following surgical resection of the primary tumor. The study took one blood sample before SBRT and one after SBRT from each of around 19 patients and sequenced all 40 or so samples. This study profiled peripheral blood TCR beta repertoires from stage I NSCLC patients before and after stereotactic body radiotherapy and linked the repertoires to distant failure.

Study-wide findings and limitations: Differences by metastasis status were reportedly seen in TRBV and TRBJ usage frequencies, involving two V genes at baseline and, after SBRT, under 10 V genes and two J genes. Post-SBRT Shannon entropy and its change from baseline were lower in patients who developed distant metastases; baseline Shannon entropy was not associated with metastases. Whether the expanded TCR clones were tumor-specific was not determined. A decrease in unique TCR clone counts was observed after SBRT (median roughly 10,000 before versus several thousand after; Wilcoxon paired P=0.011). Limitations of the study included a small cohort and short follow-up, and the study findings need independent validation. No adjustment for multiple comparisons was applied to any of the reported P values.

No patient had a history of other malignancies or prior chemotherapy or radiotherapy, and all had node-negative disease on CT and PET/CT. Around 6 milliliters of peripheral venous blood were drawn into EDTA tubes at each of two time points. Ficoll-Paque Plus density-gradient centrifugation was used to isolate PBMCs. Immediately after collection, samples were stored at -80 degrees C until analysis. The starting material was PBMCs, obtained before or after stereotactic body radiation therapy (not recorded which). This receptor chain uses TRBV20-1 and TRBJ2-4; 5 matching bases give a weak D call of TRBD2. This TCR came from a donor at least 50 years old with non-small cell lung cancer. The CDR3 in this case is CSAEDGREAKNIQYF. The DNA reads TGCAGTGCTGAAGACGGCCGGGAAGCCAAAAACATTCAGTACTTC.